These 30 T cell receptor beta chains were all obtained from the same sample, sequenced in a study of OX40 agonist ivuxolimab in advanced cancers. Generated by immunoSEQ multiplex PCR, the TCRdb table keeps only in-frame clones and is missing some. The sample has 50,000 to 70,000 clones, 70% to 90% seen once. The sample consisted of CD4+ or CD8+ T cells sorted from blood, taken in a trial of the OX40 agonist ivuxolimab. These receptors all stem from an adult with an advanced solid tumor such as melanoma, head and neck, liver or kidney cancer.

This chain joins TRBV27 and TRBJ2-3; 12 positions agree with TRBD2. Losses at the gene ends were 2 bases for V and 1 base for J; bases not matched to a gene: 4. Germline V lookup: CDR1 MNHEY, CDR2 SMNVEV (reference sequence). The CDR3 runs 17 residues. The CDR3, as DNA: TGTGCCAGCAGTTTACTGCCTAGCGGGGGGGGCACAGATACGCAGTATTTT. The encoded protein is CASSLLPSGGGTDTQYF.

The J gene is TRBJ2-7, the V gene TRBV6-5; possible D gene TRBD2, 5 bases. The V gene's germline CDR1 is MNHEY and CDR2 SVGAGI. The length of the CDR3 is 14 residues. The V end was cut by 5 bases, the J end by 5 bases, with 16 bases between. The CDR3 loop is CASSPAGLADEQYF. CDR3 sequence (DNA): TGTGCCAGCAGTCCGGCCGGACTGGCTGACGAGCAGTACTTC.

The chain couples TRBV19 to TRBJ1-6, with D possibly being TRBD1 (5 bases). Germline CDR1 and CDR2: LNHDA and SQIVND (reference sequence). The germline V and J ends were trimmed by 5 bases and 6 bases, with 11 bases remaining between them. The CDR3 is made up of 14 amino acids. CDR3 nucleotides: TGTGCCAGTAGTGCCGGGACGGGTAATTCACCCCTCCACTTT. Its translation is CASSAGTGNSPLHF. Full variable domain (missing parts from reference TRBV19 and TRBJ1-6): DGGITQSPKYLFRKEGQNVTLSCEQNLNHDAMYWYRQDPGQGLRLIYYSQIVNDFQKGDIAEGYSVSREKKESFPLTVTSAQKNPTAFYLCASSAGTGNSPLHFGNGTRLTVT.

The rearrangement links TRBV5-4 to TRBJ1-1; 7 nucleotides line up with TRBD1. V gave up 4 bases and J gave up 2 bases; unmatched junction bases: 11. The CDR3 sequence is 16 residues long. Germline-derived CDR1 and CDR2 are SGHNT and YYREEE (reference sequence). The CDR3: CASSKPGRQGNTEAFF. DNA for the CDR3: TGTGCCAGCAGCAAACCGGGGAGACAGGGAAACACTGAAGCTTTCTTT.

The rearrangement links TRBV13 to TRBJ2-3, with D perhaps TRBD2 (6 bases). Per the germline V gene, CDR1 is PRHDT and CDR2 is FYEKMQ (reference sequence). The length of the CDR3 is 16 residues. The V end lost 2 bases, the J end lost 0 bases, and 12 bases lay between the germline ends. In DNA form, the CDR3 reads TGTGCCAGCAGCTTATGGAGGGGCCAAAGCACAGATACGCAGTATTTT. This encodes CASSLWRGQSTDTQYF.

The chain is built from TRBV29-1 and TRBJ2-5; 15 nucleotides agree with TRBD2. Germline loops: CDR1 SQVTM, CDR2 ANQGSEA. V lost 6 bases to trimming and J lost 0 bases; unmatched junction nucleotides: 5. There are 16 residues in the CDR3. CDR3 loop: CSVGGLAGGHQETQYF. The CDR3 DNA reads TGCAGCGTCGGGGGACTAGCGGGAGGCCACCAAGAGACCCAGTACTTC. Full variable domain (remainder filled in from reference TRBV29-1 and TRBJ2-5): SAVISQKPSRDICQRGTSLTIQCQVDSQVTMMFWYRQQPGQSLTLIATANQGSEATYESGFVIDKFPISRPNLTFSTLTVSNMSPEDSSIYLCSVGGLAGGHQETQYFGPGTRLLVL.

In nucleotides, the CDR3 is TGTGCCAGCAGCACCGGGGTAGCGGGAGTTTCAGATACGCAGTATTTT. Protein: CASSTGVAGVSDTQYF. The chain uses TRBV11-1 and TRBJ2-3; 9 bases agree with TRBD2. V dropped 5 bases and J dropped 4; count of bases not matched to a gene: 10. The germline CDR1 and CDR2 sequences are SGHAT and FQDESV (reference sequence). The CDR3 has 16 residues.

The chain joins TRBV6-6 to TRBJ2-7; D is unclear. V lost 0 bases and J lost 3, with 9 bases in between. Germline assignment: CDR1 MNHNY and CDR2 SVGAGI (reference sequence). The CDR3 is 14 amino acids. CDR3 coding DNA: TGTGCCAGCAGTTACTCGATAGGGAACTACGAGCAGTACTTC. It specifies CASSYSIGNYEQYF.

The chain couples TRBV7-9 to TRBJ2-2; either TRBD1 or TRBD2 may fit D (5 bases each). The germline V gene encodes CDR1 SEHNR and CDR2 FQNEAQ (reference sequence). The CDR3 length is 14 residues. Trimming removed 3 bases from V and 6 bases from J, with 11 bases in between. The CDR3, as DNA: TGTGCCAGCAGCTTCACCCAGGGAGCCGGGGAGCTGTTTTTT. It translates to CASSFTQGAGELFF.

This chain connects TRBV29-1 to TRBJ1-1; D not resolved. The CDR3 loop spans 13 amino acids. V was trimmed by 6 bases and J by 0 bases, leaving 11 bases between them. Germline values: CDR1 SQVTM, CDR2 ANQGSEA. DNA of the CDR3: TGCAGCGTGATGCAGGCCATGAACACTGAAGCTTTCTTT. Residues: CSVMQAMNTEAFF.

The rearrangement uses TRBV6-1 and TRBJ2-1; possible D gene TRBD1, 6 bases. The CDR3 length is 13 residues. CDR1 is MNHNS and CDR2 is SASEGT in the germline V gene. Trimming cost V 4 bases and J 14 bases, with 18 bases left between them. CDR3 amino acids: CASSAPGTPGEFF. CDR3 bases: TGTGCCAGCAGTGCCCCAGGGACACCTGGGGAGTTCTTC.

V gene TRBV29-1 combines with J gene TRBJ1-1; the D gene is possibly TRBD1 (6 bases). Germline V gene sequence: CDR1 SQVTM, CDR2 ANQGSEA. Trimming removed 7 bases at V and 0 bases at J, with 12 bases between. The CDR3 is 13 amino acids. CDR3 nucleotides: TGCAGCGCTGGGGGGGCCCTGAACACTGAAGCTTTCTTT. Its translation: CSAGGALNTEAFF.

This clone has a handful of counts. The chain links TRBV7-8 to TRBJ1-5; a possible D gene is TRBD1 (6 bases). CDR1 is SGHVS and CDR2 is FQNEAQ in the germline V gene. The CDR3 is 14 residues long. V was clipped by 7 bases and J by 0 bases, with 10 bases between them. CDR3 coding DNA: TGTGCCAGCAACCAGGGGCCTAGCAATCAGCCCCAGCATTTT. This sequence encodes CASNQGPSNQPQHF.

This chain joins TRBV2 and TRBJ2-2; D is unclear. Germline CDR1 is SNHLY and CDR2 is FYNNEI. The CDR3 extends over 13 amino acids. Deletions cut 8 bases from V and 0 bases from J, with 7 bases between. The CDR3: CASVAANTGELFF. The CDR3 DNA reads TGTGCCAGCGTGGCCGCGAACACCGGGGAGCTGTTTTTT. Filled out from reference TRBV2 and TRBJ2-2, the complete variable domain reads EPEVTQTPSHQVTQMGQEVILRCVPISNHLYFYWYRQILGQKVEFLVSFYNNEISEKSEIFDDQFSVERPDGSNFTLKIRSTKLEDSAMYFCASVAANTGELFFGEGSRLTVL.

The chain combines TRBV11-3 with TRBJ2-1; D gene uncertain. This CDR3 region has 14 residues. V gave up 3 bases and J gave up 4 bases, with 10 bases separating them. Germline loops: CDR1 SGHNT, CDR2 YENEEA. CDR3: CASSLGQAYNEQFF. Written as DNA, the CDR3 is TGTGCCAGCAGCTTGGGCCAGGCATACAATGAGCAGTTCTTC.

The rearrangement uses TRBV10-2 and TRBJ2-2; D not certain. Germline assignment: CDR1 WSHSY and CDR2 SAAADI. There are 12 residues in the CDR3. V gave up 4 bases and J gave up 11 bases, with 11 bases separating them. The CDR3 DNA follows: TGCGCCAGCAGTGCCTCCTTGAGTGAGCTGTTTTTT. Its protein is CASSASLSELFF.

The chain couples TRBV30 to TRBJ1-2; D uncertain. CDR1 and CDR2 from the germline V gene are GTSNPN and SVGIG (reference sequence). The germline V and J ends were trimmed by 3 bases and 10 bases, with 18 bases remaining between them. This CDR3 region has 13 residues. CDR3 in DNA: TGTGCCTGGAGCCCCTCCGCGATAATCACCTACACCTTC. Translation: CAWSPSAIITYTF.

The chain carries TRBV27 and TRBJ1-1; no definite D call. V was clipped by 4 bases and J by 1 base, with 10 bases between them. Germline loops: CDR1 MNHEY, CDR2 SMNVEV (reference sequence). There are 14 residues in the CDR3. This CDR3 is CASSSLAWNTEAFF. CDR3 bases: TGTGCCAGCAGTTCGTTGGCCTGGAACACTGAAGCTTTCTTT.

This sequence joins TRBV4-2 and TRBJ1-2; tentative D call: TRBD1 (6 bases). The V gene's germline CDR1 is LGHNA and CDR2 YNFKEQ. The CDR3 contains 15 residues. Trimming stripped 1 base from V and 6 bases from J, with 15 bases between. Written as DNA, the CDR3 is TGTGCCAGCAGCCAAGCCTGGGGGGCGATAAATGGCTACACCTTC. Protein product: CASSQAWGAINGYTF.

This clone was seen once. The gene calls are TRBV11-3 and TRBJ1-2; 8 nucleotides agree with TRBD1. Germline CDR1 and CDR2: SGHNT and YENEEA. CDR3 length: 14 residues. Losses at the gene ends were 4 bases for V and 5 bases for J; bases not matched to a gene: 6. CDR3 coding DNA: TGTGCCAGCAGCTCCCAGGACAGGGCGTATGGCTACACCTTC. Amino acid sequence: CASSSQDRAYGYTF.

The chain carries TRBV18 and TRBJ2-6; D is tentatively TRBD1 or TRBD2 (6 bases each). V was pared by 1 base and J by 0 bases, with 16 bases between. CDR3 length equals 19 residues. CDR1 is KGHSH and CDR2 is LQKENI in the germline V gene. For the CDR3, the DNA is TGTGCCAGCTCACCACGGAGAGAAGGGGGGAGCTCTGGGGCCAACGTCCTGACTTTC. The encoded protein is CASSPRREGGSSGANVLTF.

This chain links TRBV7-3 with TRBJ2-1; possibly TRBD2 for D (5 bases). V lost 4 bases and J lost 8, with 21 bases in between. The CDR3 is made up of 16 amino acids. CDR1 and CDR2 from the germline V gene are SGHTA and FQGTGA. DNA of the CDR3: TGTGCCAGCAGCTACCAAATCCCTAGCAGAAGGGATGAGCAGTTCTTC. Protein sequence: CASSYQIPSRRDEQFF.

The chain is built from TRBV5-1 and TRBJ1-3; possible D gene TRBD1, 5 bases. Germline CDR1 reads SGHRS; CDR2 reads YFSETQ. Trimming removed 3 bases at V and 4 bases at J, with 11 bases between. The CDR3 contains 14 residues. DNA of the CDR3: TGCGCCAGCAGCTCTAGGGGAGCAGGAAACACCATATATTTT. This encodes CASSSRGAGNTIYF.

Points on this clone: A read error is likely, as this CDR3 ends without the conserved phenylalanine or tryptophan. The chain recombines TRBV7-9 with TRBJ1-2; 8 positions agree with TRBD1. This CDR3 comprises 19 residues. The V gene's germline CDR1 is SEHNR and CDR2 FQNEAQ (reference sequence). The CDR3 sequence is CASSSTRTGSRPRLYDYTL. The DNA for the CDR3 is TGTGCCAGCAGCTCCACTAGGACAGGGTCCCGCCCCCGACTCTATGACTACACCCTC.

The table lists this clone with a few counts. The V gene is TRBV30, the J gene TRBJ2-2; weak D call: TRBD1 (5 bases). V gave up 0 bases and J gave up 0 bases, with 14 bases separating them. Germline CDR1 is GTSNPN and CDR2 is SVGIG (reference sequence). This CDR3 spans 17 amino acids. CDR3 coding DNA: TGTGCCTGGAGTGTAGGGGTAAGGCCCTCGAACACCGGGGAGCTGTTTTTT. It is translated as CAWSVGVRPSNTGELFF.

This chain links TRBV4-1 with TRBJ1-5; 9 bases map to TRBD1. The CDR3 consists of 16 residues. J lost 6 bases, V lost 3 bases, and 9 bases had no gene match. The V gene's germline CDR1 is MGHRA and CDR2 YSYEKL. CDR3 DNA sequence: TGCGCCAGCAGCCATGGGGACAGGGTGAATGGTCAGCCCCAGCATTTT. As protein: CASSHGDRVNGQPQHF.

In this sample, this clone turned up many times. The chain joins TRBV2 to TRBJ2-5, with 7 bases aligning to TRBD2. CDR3 length: 12 residues. Germline V gene data show CDR1 as SNHLY and CDR2 as FYNNEI. Trimming at V came to 6 bases and at J to 4 bases, leaving 2 bases not matched to a gene. CDR3 sequence (DNA): TGTGCCAGCAGCTGGGGGGGAGAGACCCAGTACTTC. Amino acid sequence: CASSWGGETQYF.

The rearrangement links TRBV7-9 to TRBJ1-1; TRBD1 aligns across 8 bases. This CDR3 is built from 14 residues. Trimming took 1 base from V and 3 from J; bases not matched to a gene: 1. The germline CDR1 and CDR2 sequences are SEHNR and FQNEAQ (reference sequence). CDR3 coding DNA: TGTGCCAGCAGCTTAGGCAGGGGGCACACTGAAGCTTTCTTT. This encodes CASSLGRGHTEAFF.

This rearrangement joins TRBV6-5 to TRBJ1-1, with TRBD1 identical over 7 bases. Germline V lookup: CDR1 MNHEY, CDR2 SVGAGI. J was trimmed by 0 bases and V by 6 bases; bases with no gene match: 1. CDR3 size: 13 residues. This chain's CDR3 is CASRGQMNTEAFF. The CDR3 bases are TGTGCCAGCAGGGGACAGATGAACACTGAAGCTTTCTTT.

V is TRBV10-2 and J is TRBJ2-3; the match to TRBD1 covers 7 bases. The trim removed 0 bases at V and 0 bases at J, leaving 9 bases unmatched. CDR1 is WSHSY and CDR2 is SAAADI in the germline V gene. The CDR3 has 18 residues. CDR3 DNA: TGCGCCAGCAGTGAGTCGGAAAAGGGGGCTCGTAGCACAGATACGCAGTATTTT. Translated: CASSESEKGARSTDTQYF.